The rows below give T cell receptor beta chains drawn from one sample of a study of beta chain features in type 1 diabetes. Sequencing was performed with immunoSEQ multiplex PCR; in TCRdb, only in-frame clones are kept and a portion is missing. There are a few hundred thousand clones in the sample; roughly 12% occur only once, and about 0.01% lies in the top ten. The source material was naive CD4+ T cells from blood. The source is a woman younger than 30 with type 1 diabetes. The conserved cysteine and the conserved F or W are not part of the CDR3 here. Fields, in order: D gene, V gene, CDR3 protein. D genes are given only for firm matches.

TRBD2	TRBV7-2	ASSLLGAGEQKTQY
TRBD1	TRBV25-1	ASSAFGTVKSYEQY
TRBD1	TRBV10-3	ATSRDRTLGTEAF
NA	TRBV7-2	ASSPSAAVNEQF
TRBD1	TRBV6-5	ASSETGQSGNTIY
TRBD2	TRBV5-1	AILSGGAPNEQF
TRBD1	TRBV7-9	ASTLVRGQADTQY
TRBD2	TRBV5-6	ASSNSGGLWETQY
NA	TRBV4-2	ASSQEQSFGNTIY
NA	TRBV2	ADRQGMLLNEQF
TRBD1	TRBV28	ASSFAGQAQY
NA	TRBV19	ATAPGSDTQY
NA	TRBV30	AWRGGPVSTEAF
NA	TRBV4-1	ASSQAKGLPQNEQF
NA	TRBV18	ASSPPYSTETQY
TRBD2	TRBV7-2	ASSSGTSGTYEQY
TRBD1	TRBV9	ASSAGGTGGWYEQY
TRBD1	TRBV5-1	ASSSGQVYYNEQF
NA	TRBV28	ASSGRVDEQY
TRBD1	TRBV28	ASSTPGTASYEQY
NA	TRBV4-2	ASSQDLPGVAGELF
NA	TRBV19	ASSILPGTYEQY
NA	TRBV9	ASSVADTGELF
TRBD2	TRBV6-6	ASTKRGGVETQY
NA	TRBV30	AWSVGLNTGELF
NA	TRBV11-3	ASSFASSSAEAF
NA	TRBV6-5	ASSYSRGRPGAQY
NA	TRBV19	ATKQPRHTDTQY
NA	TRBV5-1	ASSWDSQETQY
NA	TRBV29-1	SVKIQGYNQETQY
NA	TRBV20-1	SASPRDLQF
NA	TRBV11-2	ASSLDALTNYGYT
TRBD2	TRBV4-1	ASSPGGGVYTDTQY
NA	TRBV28	ASRASGEDGYT
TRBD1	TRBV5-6	ASSRQGNQPQH
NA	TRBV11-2	ASSLMQGSYNEQF
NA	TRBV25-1	ASSDVLGSGDTQY
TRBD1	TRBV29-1	STRTGNVEAF
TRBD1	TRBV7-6	ASSLVQGEGGYT
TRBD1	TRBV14	ASSQDRGRQETQY
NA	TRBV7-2	ASSPTSTTQETQY
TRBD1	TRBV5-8	ASSYTGARRIEQF